Following are 26 T cell receptor beta chains from one sample sequenced in a study of blood T cell repertoires in COVID-19. TCRdb's copy holds only in-frame clones and misses some; the assay was immunoSEQ multiplex PCR. The sample has around 230,000 clones, about 85% seen once. The sample was peripheral blood. These receptors were taken from a woman of 80 years or more with acute or convalescent COVID-19.

The chain uses TRBV7-8 and TRBJ1-2; a possible D gene is TRBD1 (5 bases). From germline, CDR1 is SGHVS and CDR2 FQNEAQ. The CDR3 runs to 15 residues. V was cut by 0 bases and J by 2 bases, with 10 bases left in between. CDR3 in DNA: TGTGCCAGCAGCTTAGCGGGGGGTACCAACTATGGCTACACCTTC. This codes for CASSLAGGTNYGYTF. Full variable domain (remainder filled in from reference TRBV7-8 and TRBJ1-2): GAGVSQSPRYKVAKRGQDVALRCDPISGHVSLFWYQQALGQGPEFLTYFQNEAQLDKSGLPSDRFFAERPEGSVSTLKIQRTQQEDSAVYLCASSLAGGTNYGYTFGSGTRLTVV.

The V call is TRBV11-2, the J call TRBJ2-2; D is possibly TRBD2 (6 bases). CDR3 length: 14 residues. Germline CDR1 reads SGHAT; CDR2 reads FQNNGV. Deletions cut 8 bases from V and 4 bases from J, with 14 bases between. The CDR3 DNA follows: TGTGCCAGCCTTTTTGCCGGGAGCACCGGGGAGCTGTTTTTT. It yields the protein CASLFAGSTGELFF.

The chain is built from TRBV7-9 and TRBJ2-1; weak D call: TRBD1 (6 bases). The germline gives CDR1 SEHNR, CDR2 FQNEAQ (reference sequence). V lost 5 bases and J lost 1, with 15 bases in between. CDR3 length: 16 residues. CDR3 region: CASSPQTGRSYNEQFF. The DNA of the CDR3 is TGTGCCAGCAGCCCCCAGACAGGTAGATCCTACAATGAGCAGTTCTTC.

The chain uses TRBV9 and TRBJ2-1; 8 bases are shared with TRBD2. Trimming cost V 4 bases and J 2 bases; bases outside gene matches: 14. In germline, CDR1 is SGDLS, CDR2 YYNGEE. The CDR3 length is 18 residues. The CDR3 spells CASSSSPTAGGTYNEQFF. CDR3 in DNA: TGTGCCAGCAGCTCAAGTCCGACCGCGGGGGGTACCTACAATGAGCAGTTCTTC.

The chain recombines TRBV15 with TRBJ1-2, with D possibly TRBD1 on 6 matching bases. The CDR3 is 20 amino acids. CDR1 LNHNV and CDR2 YYDKDF come from the germline V gene (reference sequence). Trimming removed 1 base from V and 4 bases from J, with 28 bases in between. CDR3 loop: CATSRAGGPGRGAAGYGYTF. For the CDR3, the DNA is TGTGCCACCAGCAGAGCGGGGGGACCAGGGCGGGGGGCGGCGGGCTATGGCTACACCTTC.

This clone was observed a handful of times. This sequence joins TRBV25-1 and TRBJ2-7, with TRBD2 as a possible D gene (7 bases). The germline V and J ends were trimmed by 0 bases and 7 bases, with 13 bases remaining between them. CDR1 and CDR2 (germline): MGHDK, SYGVNS. The CDR3 consists of 14 residues. The CDR3 DNA follows: TGTGCCAGCAGTGAATATCGGGGGGCGCAAGAGCAGTACTTC. As protein: CASSEYRGAQEQYF.

This sequence joins TRBV7-9 and TRBJ1-3; D gene ambiguous. V dropped 5 bases and J dropped 1 base, with 9 bases sitting between them. The CDR3 extends over 14 amino acids. The germline gives CDR1 SEHNR, CDR2 FQNEAQ (reference sequence). The CDR3 reads CASSAAGSGNTIYF. The CDR3 coding sequence is TGTGCCAGCAGCGCCGCGGGGTCTGGAAACACCATATATTTT.

The chain employs TRBV3-1 (or the pseudogene TRBV3-2) and TRBJ2-5; 7 bases are a match to TRBD1. Germline CDR1 is LGHDT and CDR2 is YNNKEL (reference sequence). The trim removed 2 bases at V and 0 bases at J, leaving 3 bases unmatched. The CDR3 consists of 15 residues. CDR3 sequence: CASSQTTGHQETQYF. The CDR3 bases are TGTGCCAGCAGCCAAACGACAGGGCACCAAGAGACCCAGTACTTC.

The chain combines TRBV6-5 with TRBJ1-1, with no clear D. The CDR3 has 11 residues. V lost 8 bases to trimming and J lost 7 bases, with 11 bases between them. Per the germline V gene, CDR1 is MNHEY and CDR2 is SVGAGI. CDR3: CASLLRGEAFF. CDR3 sequence (DNA): TGTGCCAGCCTATTGCGGGGTGAAGCTTTCTTT.

This chain connects TRBV7-9 to TRBJ1-2; D not certain. This CDR3 has 14 residues. Per the germline V gene, CDR1 is SEHNR and CDR2 is FQNEAQ (reference sequence). Trimming took off 5 bases at V and 8 bases at J, with 18 bases between the two ends. The CDR3 nucleotides are TGTGCCAGCAGCAACCTCGCGGAGGGCCGGGGCTACACCTTC. It yields the protein CASSNLAEGRGYTF.

The chain couples TRBV30 to TRBJ2-7, with D possibly TRBD1 on 6 matching bases. CDR3 length: 15 amino acids. Germline V gene sequence: CDR1 GTSNPN, CDR2 SVGIG (reference sequence). V lost 4 bases, J lost 0 bases, and 16 bases lay in between. The CDR3 region has the DNA TGTGCCTGGATCGGGCCAGGGGCCCCCTCCTACGAGCAGTACTTC. It codes for CAWIGPGAPSYEQYF.

The V call is TRBV9, the J call TRBJ2-1, with 15 bases aligning to TRBD2. The germline CDR1 and CDR2 sequences are SGDLS and YYNGEE. The CDR3 runs to 17 residues. V shed 2 bases, J shed 4 bases, and the junction held 4 bases outside the gene matches. This CDR3 reads CASSVRTSGRGYNEQFF. The DNA of the CDR3 is TGTGCCAGCAGCGTCCGGACTAGCGGGAGGGGTTACAATGAGCAGTTCTTC.

The rearrangement joins TRBV7-9 to TRBJ1-2; a weak D match, TRBD1 (5 bases). Germline V CDR1 and CDR2: SEHNR, FQNEAQ (reference sequence). There are 15 residues in the CDR3. V was trimmed by 5 bases and J by 1 base, leaving 14 bases between them. The CDR3, as DNA: TGTGCCAGCAGCCGGGCAGGGTTTGATAACTATGGCTACACCTTC. It codes for CASSRAGFDNYGYTF.

This clone was detected once. The genes are TRBV5-1 and TRBJ2-5; 13 bases are a match to TRBD2. V dropped 7 bases and J dropped 3; count of bases not matched to a gene: 21. CDR3 size: 20 residues. Germline assignment: CDR1 SGHRS and CDR2 YFSETQ. CDR3 sequence: CASVMGTYFTGTSGKETQYF. CDR3 in DNA: TGCGCCAGCGTTATGGGGACATACTTTACCGGGACTAGCGGGAAAGAGACCCAGTACTTC.

The chain is built from TRBV4-2 and TRBJ1-6; D ambiguous. There are 14 residues in the CDR3. Germline V gene data show CDR1 as LGHNA and CDR2 as YNFKEQ. V was pared by 1 base and J by 11 bases, with 12 bases between. CDR3: CASSQARQEAPLHF. CDR3 nucleotide sequence: TGTGCCAGCAGCCAAGCCAGGCAGGAGGCACCCCTCCACTTT.

The chain joins TRBV2 to TRBJ2-1; TRBD2 aligns across 11 bases. This CDR3 comprises 15 residues. Trimming removed 6 bases from V and 9 bases from J; junction bases left unmatched: 10. Germline CDR1 is SNHLY and CDR2 is FYNNEI. The CDR3 spells CASRDRLAGLPEQFF. The CDR3 DNA sequence: TGTGCCAGCAGGGACCGACTAGCGGGACTGCCTGAGCAGTTCTTC.

J is TRBJ1-2 and V is TRBV18; 7 bases fit TRBD1. V lost 3 bases, J lost 7 bases, and 5 bases stayed unmatched. The CDR3 sequence is 13 residues long. Germline V lookup: CDR1 KGHSH, CDR2 LQKENI. The CDR3 DNA follows: TGTGCCAGCTCACCCCCGGGACAGACTGGCTACACCTTC. This codes for CASSPPGQTGYTF.

The chain uses TRBV9 and TRBJ2-7, with TRBD1 identical over 7 bases. Trimming took 4 bases from V and 1 from J; bases not matched to a gene: 5. Germline lookup yields CDR1 SGDLS and CDR2 YYNGEE. The CDR3 is 14 amino acids. DNA for the CDR3: TGTGCCAGCAGCCCCCGACAGGGTTCCTACGAGCAGTACTTC. It translates to CASSPRQGSYEQYF. Filled out from reference TRBV9 and TRBJ2-7, the complete variable domain reads DSGVTQTPKHLITATGQRVTLRCSPRSGDLSVYWYQQSLDQGLQFLIQYYNGEERAKGNILERFSAQQFPDLHSELNLSSLELGDSALYFCASSPRQGSYEQYFGPGTRLTVT.

This rearrangement joins TRBV4-1 to TRBJ1-5; 7 bases are a match to TRBD1. The germline gives CDR1 MGHRA, CDR2 YSYEKL. This CDR3 has 15 residues. Unmatched junction bases numbered 5, after V lost 1 base and J lost 5 bases. The CDR3 coding sequence is TGCGCCAGCAGCCAAGTGGGGACAGAAGATCAGCCCCAGCATTTT. Its translation is CASSQVGTEDQPQHF.

The rearrangement links TRBV18 to TRBJ2-7, with D possibly being TRBD2 (6 bases). This CDR3 region has 18 residues. Trimming took off 2 bases at V and 1 base at J, with 21 bases between the two ends. Germline-derived CDR1 and CDR2 are KGHSH and LQKENI. This chain's CDR3 is CASSPGQWNAGGSYEQYF. CDR3 DNA: TGTGCCAGCTCACCAGGGCAGTGGAACGCAGGAGGGTCCTACGAGCAGTACTTC.

The chain carries TRBV18 and TRBJ1-1; no clear D. The length of the CDR3 is 15 residues. The V gene's germline CDR1 is KGHSH and CDR2 LQKENI. V was trimmed by 3 bases and J by 0 bases, leaving 11 bases between them. The CDR3 DNA reads as TGTGCCAGCTCACCCCTAGGATTCATGAACACTGAAGCTTTCTTT. Protein sequence: CASSPLGFMNTEAFF. The full variable domain, rest sourced from reference TRBV18 and TRBJ1-1, is NAGVMQNPRHLVRRRGQEARLRCSPMKGHSHVYWYRQLPEEGLKFMVYLQKENIIDESGMPKERFSAEFPKEGPSILRIQQVVRGDSAAYFCASSPLGFMNTEAFFGQGTRLTVV.

This clone was recorded a few times. The chain is built from TRBV28 and TRBJ1-5; D gene uncertain. This CDR3 region has 13 residues. V lost 10 bases to trimming and J lost 8 bases, with 18 bases between them. Looked up from germline, CDR1 is MDHEN and CDR2 is SYDVKM. The CDR3 DNA reads TGTGCCACCAGGCGGCAGCTACCGGAGCCCCAGCATTTT. Protein sequence: CATRRQLPEPQHF.

There are many counts of this clone. The V gene is TRBV5-5, the J gene TRBJ1-4, with 9 bases aligning to TRBD1. CDR3 length: 17 amino acids. Germline V gives CDR1 SGHKS, CDR2 YYEKEE (reference sequence). J gave up 8 bases and V 3 bases, and 14 bases lay outside the gene matches. CDR3 DNA sequence: TGTGCCAGCAGCTGGGGACAGGGTACAGGGGCAATCGAAAAACTGTTTTTT. Protein sequence: CASSWGQGTGAIEKLFF.

This clone was detected only a few times. The chain uses TRBV6-5 and TRBJ1-5; perhaps TRBD1 as D (5 bases). The ends were cut back, 5 bases at V and 5 bases at J, with 10 bases in the middle. CDR3 length: 13 residues. Germline assignment: CDR1 MNHEY and CDR2 SVGAGI. The CDR3 sequence is CASSPTRDQPQHF. The CDR3, as DNA: TGTGCCAGCAGTCCTACCAGGGATCAGCCCCAGCATTTT.

V is TRBV5-1 and J is TRBJ2-5, with 7 bases lining up with TRBD1. CDR1 and CDR2 (germline): SGHRS, YFSETQ. This CDR3 has 14 residues. V lost 3 bases and J lost 2; bases outside the gene matches: 4. The chain's CDR3 is CASSSKTGQETQYF. DNA for the CDR3: TGCGCCAGCAGCTCGAAGACAGGGCAAGAGACCCAGTACTTC.

V is TRBV3-1 (or the pseudogene TRBV3-2) and J is TRBJ2-5; 9 nucleotides agree with TRBD2. This CDR3 contains 18 residues. Germline V gene data show CDR1 as LGHDT and CDR2 as YNNKEL (reference sequence). V shed 0 bases and J 1 base; nucleotides not matched to a gene: 9. The CDR3 sequence: CASSQERLAGRLQETQYF. CDR3 nucleotides: TGTGCCAGCAGCCAAGAAAGGCTAGCGGGGCGACTCCAAGAGACCCAGTACTTC.